A selection of T cell receptor beta chains follows, all from one sample in a study of shared clonotypes between healthy human individuals. The data were produced by immunoSEQ multiplex PCR, yet TCRdb's version contains in-frame clones alone and is incomplete. This sample carries 560,000 or so clones, around 96% of them seen once, and the ten largest clones take 0.11%. Sequencing used naive CD8+ T cells sorted from blood. These receptor sequences come from a woman aged 30 to 39 in good health. Each CDR3 is given with its conserved first and last residue. The D gene is left open where the match is weak. Part of the rows lack a size; the others show once, few, many or a class for expanded clones.

v_call: TRBV11-2; cdr3_length: 14; clone_size: NA; d_call: TRBD2; j_call: TRBJ2-7; cdr3_aa: CASSLGLAGYEQYF; cdr3_nt: TGTGCCAGCAGCTTGGGACTAGCGGGGTACGAGCAGTACTTC
v_call: TRBV29-1; cdr3_length: 12; clone_size: NA; d_call: TRBD1; j_call: TRBJ2-7; cdr3_aa: CSVGDRGSFSYF; cdr3_nt: TGCAGCGTGGGGGACAGGGGCAGTTTTTCGTACTTC
v_call: TRBV27; cdr3_length: 16; clone_size: NA; d_call: TRBD2; j_call: TRBJ2-7; cdr3_aa: CASSFSAGLVSYEQYF; cdr3_nt: TGTGCCAGCAGTTTCAGCGCCGGACTAGTTTCCTACGAGCAGTACTTC
v_call: TRBV9; cdr3_length: 16; clone_size: once; d_call: NA; j_call: TRBJ1-2; cdr3_aa: CASSVASIGDNYGYTF; cdr3_nt: TGTGCCAGCAGCGTAGCCTCGATCGGGGATAACTATGGCTACACCTTC
v_call: TRBV19; cdr3_length: 15; clone_size: NA; d_call: TRBD1; j_call: TRBJ2-7; cdr3_aa: CASSPGQGVHYEQYF; cdr3_nt: TGTGCCAGTAGTCCGGGACAGGGGGTGCACTACGAGCAGTACTTC
v_call: TRBV7-9; cdr3_length: 15; clone_size: NA; d_call: TRBD1; j_call: TRBJ2-3; cdr3_aa: CASSLLRTGGNTQYF; cdr3_nt: TGTGCCAGCAGCCTCCTCAGGACAGGGGGAAATACGCAGTATTTT
v_call: TRBV5-4; cdr3_length: 17; clone_size: NA; d_call: TRBD2; j_call: TRBJ2-7; cdr3_aa: CASSGGQVAGGPGEQYF; cdr3_nt: TGTGCCAGCAGCGGGGGCCAGGTTGCGGGAGGGCCGGGTGAGCAGTACTTC
v_call: TRBV5-4; cdr3_length: 15; clone_size: once; d_call: NA; j_call: TRBJ2-5; cdr3_aa: CASSESRGAGETQYF; cdr3_nt: TGTGCCAGCAGCGAGTCGCGCGGGGCGGGAGAGACCCAGTACTTC
v_call: TRBV2; cdr3_length: 16; clone_size: NA; d_call: TRBD2; j_call: TRBJ2-1; cdr3_aa: CASSELWAGGDNEQFF; cdr3_nt: TGTGCCAGCAGTGAACTGTGGGCGGGAGGAGACAATGAGCAGTTCTTC
v_call: TRBV19; cdr3_length: 19; clone_size: once; d_call: NA; j_call: TRBJ2-3; cdr3_aa: CASSIDLEVGRLQEDTQYF; cdr3_nt: TGTGCCAGTAGTATAGATTTGGAGGTAGGAAGACTCCAAGAGGATACGCAGTATTTT
v_call: TRBV7-9; cdr3_length: 18; clone_size: NA; d_call: TRBD2; j_call: TRBJ2-1; cdr3_aa: CASSSPGVWLADYNEQFF; cdr3_nt: TGTGCCAGCAGCTCCCCCGGGGTCTGGCTAGCGGACTACAATGAGCAGTTCTTC
v_call: TRBV11-2; cdr3_length: 15; clone_size: once; d_call: NA; j_call: TRBJ2-1; cdr3_aa: CASSHRDFPANEQFF; cdr3_nt: TGTGCCAGCAGCCATCGGGACTTCCCCGCCAATGAGCAGTTCTTC
v_call: TRBV19; cdr3_length: 15; clone_size: NA; d_call: NA; j_call: TRBJ2-7; cdr3_aa: CASSMQGGPPHEQYF; cdr3_nt: TGTGCCAGTAGTATGCAGGGGGGTCCACCCCACGAGCAGTACTTC
v_call: TRBV2; cdr3_length: 18; clone_size: NA; d_call: TRBD2; j_call: TRBJ2-3; cdr3_aa: CASSGVAGGPRGTDTQYF; cdr3_nt: TGTGCCAGCAGTGGAGTCGCGGGAGGGCCTCGGGGCACAGATACGCAGTATTTT
v_call: TRBV15; cdr3_length: 13; clone_size: once; d_call: NA; j_call: TRBJ1-5; cdr3_aa: CATSPAGRQPQHF; cdr3_nt: TGTGCCACCAGCCCGGCAGGGAGACAGCCCCAGCATTTT
v_call: TRBV7-9; cdr3_length: 14; clone_size: once; d_call: NA; j_call: TRBJ2-1; cdr3_aa: CASSLGGLTHEQFF; cdr3_nt: TGTGCCAGCAGCTTAGGGGGCCTGACGCATGAGCAGTTCTTC
v_call: TRBV5-6; cdr3_length: 14; clone_size: NA; d_call: NA; j_call: TRBJ2-2; cdr3_aa: CASSGGWDTGELFF; cdr3_nt: TGTGCCAGCAGCGGGGGATGGGACACCGGGGAGCTGTTTTTT
v_call: TRBV10-3; cdr3_length: 14; clone_size: NA; d_call: NA; j_call: TRBJ2-3; cdr3_aa: CAISGSYRGDTQYF; cdr3_nt: TGTGCCATCAGTGGATCCTACAGAGGGGATACGCAGTATTTT
v_call: TRBV5-5; cdr3_length: 14; clone_size: NA; d_call: NA; j_call: TRBJ2-7; cdr3_aa: CASSLVQEQYEQYF; cdr3_nt: TGTGCCAGCAGCTTGGTACAGGAACAGTACGAGCAGTACTTC
v_call: TRBV19; cdr3_length: 17; clone_size: NA; d_call: NA; j_call: TRBJ1-3; cdr3_aa: CASSIYVQHSPGNTIYF; cdr3_nt: TGTGCCAGTAGTATTTACGTACAGCACTCCCCTGGAAACACCATATATTTT
v_call: TRBV27; cdr3_length: 15; clone_size: NA; d_call: NA; j_call: TRBJ2-7; cdr3_aa: CASSPFPESPYEQYF; cdr3_nt: TGTGCCAGCAGTCCCTTCCCGGAGAGTCCCTACGAGCAGTACTTC
v_call: TRBV2; cdr3_length: 16; clone_size: NA; d_call: TRBD1; j_call: TRBJ1-1; cdr3_aa: CASKTTGAGEGTEAFF; cdr3_nt: TGTGCCAGCAAAACCACAGGGGCCGGGGAGGGGACTGAAGCTTTCTTT
v_call: TRBV10-3; cdr3_length: 24; clone_size: NA; d_call: TRBD1; j_call: TRBJ2-5; cdr3_aa: CAISFSGGTGGGSRGGALQETQYF; cdr3_nt: TGTGCCATCAGTTTCTCAGGGGGGACAGGAGGAGGTAGTCGAGGTGGGGCCCTTCAAGAGACCCAGTACTTC
v_call: TRBV10-3; cdr3_length: 15; clone_size: NA; d_call: TRBD2; j_call: TRBJ2-7; cdr3_aa: CAISDISGDPGEQYF; cdr3_nt: TGTGCCATCAGTGACATTAGCGGGGACCCTGGCGAGCAGTACTTC
v_call: TRBV20-1; cdr3_length: 10; clone_size: NA; d_call: NA; j_call: TRBJ2-7; cdr3_aa: CSCTSYEQYF; cdr3_nt: TGCAGTTGCACCTCCTACGAGCAGTACTTC
v_call: TRBV6-1; cdr3_length: 16; clone_size: NA; d_call: TRBD2; j_call: TRBJ2-7; cdr3_aa: CASSGKLAGGSYEQYF; cdr3_nt: TGTGCCAGCAGTGGGAAACTAGCGGGAGGATCCTACGAGCAGTACTTC
v_call: TRBV27; cdr3_length: 15; clone_size: NA; d_call: TRBD1; j_call: TRBJ2-1; cdr3_aa: CASSSTGQGDNEQFF; cdr3_nt: TGTGCCAGCAGTTCGACAGGACAGGGGGACAATGAGCAGTTCTTC
v_call: TRBV19; cdr3_length: 17; clone_size: NA; d_call: TRBD1; j_call: TRBJ1-5; cdr3_aa: CASNPGTGTYSNQPQHF; cdr3_nt: TGTGCCAGTAACCCCGGGACAGGGACCTATAGCAATCAGCCCCAGCATTTT
v_call: TRBV27; cdr3_length: 14; clone_size: NA; d_call: TRBD1; j_call: TRBJ2-7; cdr3_aa: CASTRTGRFHEQYF; cdr3_nt: TGTGCCAGCACTAGGACAGGGAGGTTCCACGAGCAGTACTTC
v_call: TRBV5-6; cdr3_length: 12; clone_size: NA; d_call: NA; j_call: TRBJ2-7; cdr3_aa: CASSRARNEQYF; cdr3_nt: TGTGCCAGCAGCAGGGCAAGGAACGAGCAGTACTTC
v_call: TRBV5-1; cdr3_length: 15; clone_size: NA; d_call: TRBD1; j_call: TRBJ2-1; cdr3_aa: CASSPGTGTTNEQFF; cdr3_nt: TGCGCCAGCAGCCCTGGGACAGGGACAACTAATGAGCAGTTCTTC
v_call: TRBV10-2; cdr3_length: 14; clone_size: NA; d_call: NA; j_call: TRBJ2-1; cdr3_aa: CASSEFSAAIEQFF; cdr3_nt: TGCGCCAGCAGTGAGTTTTCAGCGGCGATAGAGCAGTTCTTC
v_call: TRBV19; cdr3_length: 14; clone_size: once; d_call: TRBD1; j_call: TRBJ1-5; cdr3_aa: CASSIGQGYQPQHF; cdr3_nt: TGTGCCAGTAGTATTGGACAGGGGTATCAGCCCCAGCATTTT
v_call: TRBV7-9; cdr3_length: 14; clone_size: NA; d_call: TRBD1; j_call: TRBJ2-7; cdr3_aa: CASSSRTGPHEQYF; cdr3_nt: TGTGCCAGCAGCTCACGGACAGGGCCCCACGAGCAGTACTTC
v_call: TRBV2; cdr3_length: 17; clone_size: once; d_call: NA; j_call: TRBJ2-6; cdr3_aa: CASESSRGGVGANVLTF; cdr3_nt: TGTGCCAGCGAAAGCTCCAGGGGGGGAGTAGGGGCCAACGTCCTGACTTTC
v_call: TRBV9; cdr3_length: 15; clone_size: once; d_call: NA; j_call: TRBJ2-1; cdr3_aa: CASSVGSGHSNEQFF; cdr3_nt: TGTGCCAGCAGCGTAGGCTCGGGCCACAGCAATGAGCAGTTCTTC
v_call: TRBV30; cdr3_length: 14; clone_size: NA; d_call: TRBD1; j_call: TRBJ1-5; cdr3_aa: CAWDLGQGNQPQHF; cdr3_nt: TGTGCCTGGGATCTGGGACAGGGGAACCAGCCCCAGCATTTT
v_call: TRBV27; cdr3_length: 15; clone_size: NA; d_call: TRBD1; j_call: TRBJ2-5; cdr3_aa: CASSVGTGGRETQYF; cdr3_nt: TGTGCCAGCAGTGTCGGGACAGGGGGACGGGAGACCCAGTACTTC
v_call: TRBV15; cdr3_length: 17; clone_size: NA; d_call: TRBD2; j_call: TRBJ2-2; cdr3_aa: CATKTGVAGANTGELFF; cdr3_nt: TGTGCCACCAAAACGGGAGTAGCGGGGGCGAACACCGGGGAGCTGTTTTTT
v_call: TRBV6-4; cdr3_length: 15; clone_size: NA; d_call: TRBD2; j_call: TRBJ2-7; cdr3_aa: CASSAYSGSTYEQYF; cdr3_nt: TGTGCCAGCAGTGCCTATAGCGGGAGCACCTACGAGCAGTACTTC
v_call: TRBV15; cdr3_length: 15; clone_size: NA; d_call: TRBD2; j_call: TRBJ2-3; cdr3_aa: CATQGPSGRADTQYF; cdr3_nt: TGTGCCACCCAGGGCCCTAGCGGGAGGGCAGATACGCAGTATTTT
v_call: TRBV7-9; cdr3_length: 16; clone_size: NA; d_call: NA; j_call: TRBJ2-7; cdr3_aa: CASSSNQGGDPYEQYF; cdr3_nt: TGTGCCAGCAGCTCAAACCAAGGGGGGGATCCCTACGAGCAGTACTTC
v_call: TRBV27; cdr3_length: 15; clone_size: NA; d_call: NA; j_call: TRBJ2-7; cdr3_aa: CASSLYRDLAYEQYF; cdr3_nt: TGTGCCAGCAGTTTATATCGGGACTTAGCCTACGAGCAGTACTTC
v_call: TRBV27; cdr3_length: 16; clone_size: NA; d_call: TRBD2; j_call: TRBJ2-1; cdr3_aa: CASSFLAGGPLNEQFF; cdr3_nt: TGTGCCAGCAGTTTCTTGGCGGGAGGCCCCCTCAATGAGCAGTTCTTC
v_call: TRBV27; cdr3_length: 16; clone_size: NA; d_call: NA; j_call: TRBJ2-2; cdr3_aa: CASSFSGTMNTGELFF; cdr3_nt: TGTGCCAGCAGTTTTAGTGGGACAATGAACACCGGGGAGCTGTTTTTT